This T cell receptor (beta chain) was captured in a study of T cell responses to AZD1222 COVID-19 vaccine. Overall study: Pooled samples include second doses given at about 4 or 12 weeks. The study, taken as a whole, reports: Clonal diversity was possibly underestimated, and white British individuals and females predominated among donors. Per reports, nearly half of all spike-specific TCRs target regions that are unmutated in variants.

This CDR3 region has 17 residues. J lost 6 bases, V lost 6 bases, and 19 bases had no gene match. The germline gives CDR1 MNHEY, CDR2 SMNVEV (reference sequence). Sequenced by immunoSEQ multiplex PCR; TCRdb stores in-frame clones only, minus some. The sample contains 110,000 or so clones, roughly 89% of which appear only once. In its sample, this clone was seen a few times. Its antigen is unidentified. The receptor was derived from an adult in good health. The gene calls are TRBV27 and TRBJ1-2, with 7 bases that match TRBD1. The source material was peripheral blood, sampled on day 0 of AZD1222 vaccination. This CDR3 is CASRPPSSGTGADGYTF. In nucleotides, the CDR3 is TGTGCCAGCAGACCGCCGTCCTCCGGTACAGGGGCCGATGGCTACACCTTC.